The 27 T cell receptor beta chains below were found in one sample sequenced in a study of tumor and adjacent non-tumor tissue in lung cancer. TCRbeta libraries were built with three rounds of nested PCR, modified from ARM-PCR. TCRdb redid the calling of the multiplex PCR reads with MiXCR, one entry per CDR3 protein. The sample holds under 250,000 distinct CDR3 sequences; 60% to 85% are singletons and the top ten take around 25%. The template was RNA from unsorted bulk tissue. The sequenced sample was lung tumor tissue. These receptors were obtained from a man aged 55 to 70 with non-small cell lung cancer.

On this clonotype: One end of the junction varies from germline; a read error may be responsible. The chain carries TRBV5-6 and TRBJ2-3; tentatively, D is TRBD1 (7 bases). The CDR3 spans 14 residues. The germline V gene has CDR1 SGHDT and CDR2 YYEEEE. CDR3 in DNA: TGTGCCTGCAGCCCTATCAGGGGGGCAGATACGCGGTATTTT. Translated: CACSPIRGADTRYF.

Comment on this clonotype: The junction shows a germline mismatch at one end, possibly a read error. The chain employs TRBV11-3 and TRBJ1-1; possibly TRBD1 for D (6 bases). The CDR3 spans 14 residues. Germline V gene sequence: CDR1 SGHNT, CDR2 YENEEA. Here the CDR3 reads CASSMRGENIEAFF. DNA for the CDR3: TGTGCCAGCAGCATGAGGGGGGAGAACATTGAAGCTTTCTTT.

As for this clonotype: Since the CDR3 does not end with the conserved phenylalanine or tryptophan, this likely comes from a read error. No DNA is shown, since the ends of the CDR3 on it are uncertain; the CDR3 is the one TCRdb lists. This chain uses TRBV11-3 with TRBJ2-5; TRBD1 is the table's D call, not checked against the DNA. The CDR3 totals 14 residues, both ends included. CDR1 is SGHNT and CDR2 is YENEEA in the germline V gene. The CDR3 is CASGPRHGRETHYL.

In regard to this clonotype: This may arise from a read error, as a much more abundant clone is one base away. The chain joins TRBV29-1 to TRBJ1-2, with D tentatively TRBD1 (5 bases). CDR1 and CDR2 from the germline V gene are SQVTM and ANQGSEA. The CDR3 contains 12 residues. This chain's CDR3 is CSASDRNYDYTF. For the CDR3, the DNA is TGCAGCGCCTCAGACAGAAACTATGACTACACCTTC.

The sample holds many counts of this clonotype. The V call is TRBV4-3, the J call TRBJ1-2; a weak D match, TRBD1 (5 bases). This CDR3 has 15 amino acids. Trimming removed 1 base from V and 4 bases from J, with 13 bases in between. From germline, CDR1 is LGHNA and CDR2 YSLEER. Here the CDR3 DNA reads TGCGCCAGCAGCCAAGTATCTGGGGGTGGCTATGGCTACACCTTC. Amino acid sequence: CASSQVSGGGYGYTF.

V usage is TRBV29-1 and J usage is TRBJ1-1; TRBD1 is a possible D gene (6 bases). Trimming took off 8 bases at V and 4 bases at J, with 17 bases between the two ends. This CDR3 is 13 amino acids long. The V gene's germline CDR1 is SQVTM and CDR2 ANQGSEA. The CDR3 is CSYGDTPGTEAFF. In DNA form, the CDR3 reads TGCAGCTATGGGGACACCCCGGGCACTGAAGCTTTCTTT. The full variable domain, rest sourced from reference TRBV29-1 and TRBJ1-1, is SAVISQKPSRDICQRGTSLTIQCQVDSQVTMMFWYRQQPGQSLTLIATANQGSEATYESGFVIDKFPISRPNLTFSTLTVSNMSPEDSSIYLCSYGDTPGTEAFFGQGTRLTVV.

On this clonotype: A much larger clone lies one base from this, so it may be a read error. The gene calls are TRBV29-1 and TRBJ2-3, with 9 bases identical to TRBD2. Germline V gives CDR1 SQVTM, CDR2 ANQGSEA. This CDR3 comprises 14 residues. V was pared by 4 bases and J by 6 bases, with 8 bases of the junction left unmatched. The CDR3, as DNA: TGCAGCGTTGGGGCGGGAGGGCCTCCCGATACGCAGTATTTT. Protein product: CSVGAGGPPDTQYF.

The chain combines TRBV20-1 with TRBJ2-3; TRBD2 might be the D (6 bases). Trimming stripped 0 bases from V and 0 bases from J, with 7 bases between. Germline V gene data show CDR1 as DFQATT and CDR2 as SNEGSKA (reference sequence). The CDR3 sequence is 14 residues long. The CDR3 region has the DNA TGCAGTGCTAGAGACGCGGGGAGCACAGATACGCAGTATTTT. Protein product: CSARDAGSTDTQYF.

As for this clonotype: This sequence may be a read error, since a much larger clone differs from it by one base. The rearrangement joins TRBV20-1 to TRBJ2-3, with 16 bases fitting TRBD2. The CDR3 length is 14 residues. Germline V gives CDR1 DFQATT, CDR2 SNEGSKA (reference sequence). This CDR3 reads CSAGLAGGLDTHYF. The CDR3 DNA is TGCAGTGCGGGACTAGCGGGAGGGCTAGATACGCACTATTTT.

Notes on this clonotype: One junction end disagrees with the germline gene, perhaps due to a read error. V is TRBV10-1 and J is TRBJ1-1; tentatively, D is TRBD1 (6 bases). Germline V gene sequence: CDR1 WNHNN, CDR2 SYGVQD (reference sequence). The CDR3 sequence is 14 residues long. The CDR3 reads CASGDRFTRAEAVF. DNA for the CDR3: TGCGCCAGCGGTGACAGGTTCACGAGGGCTGAAGCTGTCTTT.

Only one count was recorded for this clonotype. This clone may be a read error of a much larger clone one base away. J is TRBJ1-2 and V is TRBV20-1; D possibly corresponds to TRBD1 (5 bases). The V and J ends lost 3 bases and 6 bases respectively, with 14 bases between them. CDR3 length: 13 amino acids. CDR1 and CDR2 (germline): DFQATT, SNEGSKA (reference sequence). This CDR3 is CSARVSGSDGYTF. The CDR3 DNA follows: TGCAGTGCTAGGGTCTCAGGGTCCGATGGCTACACCTTC.

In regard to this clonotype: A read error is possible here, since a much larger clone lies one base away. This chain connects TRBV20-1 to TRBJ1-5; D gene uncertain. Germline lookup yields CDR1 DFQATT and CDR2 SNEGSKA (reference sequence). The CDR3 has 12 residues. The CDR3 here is CSASYGNQAQHF. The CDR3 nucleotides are TGCAGTGCTAGCTATGGAAATCAGGCCCAGCATTTT.

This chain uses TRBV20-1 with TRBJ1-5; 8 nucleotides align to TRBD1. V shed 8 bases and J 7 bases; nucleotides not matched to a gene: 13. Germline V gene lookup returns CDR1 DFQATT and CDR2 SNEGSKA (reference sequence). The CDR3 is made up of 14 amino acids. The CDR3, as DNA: TGCAGTCCTACCCTAGGACAGGGAGGACAGCCCCAGCATTTT. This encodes CSPTLGQGGQPQHF.

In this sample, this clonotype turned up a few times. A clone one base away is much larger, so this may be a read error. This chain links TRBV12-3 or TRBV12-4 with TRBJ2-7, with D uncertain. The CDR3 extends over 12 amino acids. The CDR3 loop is CTSSLGLYEQYF. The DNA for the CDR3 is TGTACCAGCAGTTTAGGTCTGTACGAGCAGTACTTC.

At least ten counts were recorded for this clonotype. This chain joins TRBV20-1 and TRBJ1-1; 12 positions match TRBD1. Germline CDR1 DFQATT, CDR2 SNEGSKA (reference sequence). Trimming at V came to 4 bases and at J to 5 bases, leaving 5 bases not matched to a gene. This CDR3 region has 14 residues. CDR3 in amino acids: CSATGTGGWTEAFF. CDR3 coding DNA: TGCAGTGCTACTGGGACAGGGGGCTGGACTGAAGCTTTCTTT.

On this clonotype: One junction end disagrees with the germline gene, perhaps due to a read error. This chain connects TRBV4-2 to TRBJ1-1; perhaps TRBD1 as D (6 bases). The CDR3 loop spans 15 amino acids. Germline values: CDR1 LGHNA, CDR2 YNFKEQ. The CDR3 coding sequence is TGCGCCACCAGCCAAGATGGGGGCGGGGGGGCTCAGGCTTTCTTT. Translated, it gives CATSQDGGGGAQAFF.

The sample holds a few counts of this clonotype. CDR3 sequence (DNA): TGCAGTGCTAGCCCCGGGAGGGTCGAGCAGTACTTC. Translating it yields CSASPGRVEQYF. J is TRBJ2-7 and V is TRBV20-1, with 8 bases that match TRBD2. The CDR3 is 12 amino acids. J lost 6 bases, V lost 3 bases, and 4 bases had no gene match. CDR1 and CDR2 (germline): DFQATT, SNEGSKA (reference sequence).

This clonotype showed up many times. DNA for the CDR3: TGTGCCAGCAGCCCGCCAGGGGGACAAGAGACCCAGTACTTC. Its translation: CASSPPGGQETQYF. The V and J genes are TRBV11-3 and TRBJ2-5, with 7 bases matching TRBD1. The V and J ends lost 5 bases and 2 bases, in that order; junction bases with no gene match: 5. Germline loops: CDR1 SGHNT, CDR2 YENEEA. The CDR3 runs to 14 residues.

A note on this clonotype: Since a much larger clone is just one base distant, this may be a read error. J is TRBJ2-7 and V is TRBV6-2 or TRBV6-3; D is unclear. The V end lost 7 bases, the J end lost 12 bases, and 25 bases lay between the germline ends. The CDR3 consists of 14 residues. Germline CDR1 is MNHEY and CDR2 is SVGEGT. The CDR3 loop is CASKPIAASLGRYF. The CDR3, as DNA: TGTGCCAGCAAACCCATCGCGGCCTCGCTCGGGCGGTACTTC.

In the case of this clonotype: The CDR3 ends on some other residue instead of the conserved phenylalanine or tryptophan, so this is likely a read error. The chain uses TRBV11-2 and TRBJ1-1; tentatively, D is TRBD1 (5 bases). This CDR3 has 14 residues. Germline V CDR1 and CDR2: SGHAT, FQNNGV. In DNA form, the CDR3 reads TGTGCCAGCAGCTTAGTCGGAAGGGGCACTGATGCTTTCTAT. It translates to CASSLVGRGTDAFY.

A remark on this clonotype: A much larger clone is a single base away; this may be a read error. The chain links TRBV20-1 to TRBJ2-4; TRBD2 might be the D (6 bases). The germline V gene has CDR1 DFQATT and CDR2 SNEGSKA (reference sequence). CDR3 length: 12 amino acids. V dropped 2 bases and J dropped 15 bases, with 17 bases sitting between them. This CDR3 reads CSARYLLGDWYF. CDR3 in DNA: TGCAGTGCTAGATATCTTCTAGGGGACTGGTACTTC.

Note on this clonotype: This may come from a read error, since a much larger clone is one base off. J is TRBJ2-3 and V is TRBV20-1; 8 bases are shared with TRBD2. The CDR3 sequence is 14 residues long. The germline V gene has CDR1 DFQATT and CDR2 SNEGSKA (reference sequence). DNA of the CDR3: TGCCGATCTATTGCCGGGGGGGCCACAGATAAGCAGTATTTT. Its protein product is CRSIAGGATDKQYF.

CDR3 DNA sequence: TGTGCCAGCAGCCCTACGGGAGAGGGTGAGACCCAGTACTTC. Translation gives CASSPTGEGETQYF. The genes are TRBV7-3 and TRBJ2-5; D possibly corresponds to TRBD2 (6 bases). The CDR3 loop spans 14 amino acids. The V end was cut by 5 bases, the J end by 5 bases, with 15 bases between. The germline CDR1 and CDR2 sequences are SGHTA and FQGTGA.

CDR3 DNA sequence: TGTGTCAGGAGCTTGGCCCTCCCAGATACGCAGTATTTT. It specifies CVRSLALPDTQYF. The rearrangement joins TRBV5-5 to TRBJ2-3; the D is unclear. The CDR3 contains 13 residues. CDR1 and CDR2 (germline): SGHKS, YYEKEE (reference sequence).

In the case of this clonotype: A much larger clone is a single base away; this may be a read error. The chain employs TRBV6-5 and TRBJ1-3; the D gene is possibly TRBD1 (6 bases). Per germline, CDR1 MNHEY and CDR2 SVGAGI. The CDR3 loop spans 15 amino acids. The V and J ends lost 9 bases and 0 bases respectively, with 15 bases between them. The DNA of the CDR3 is TGTGCCAGGAGACCAGACAGGTTCTCTGGAAACACCATATATTTT. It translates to CARRPDRFSGNTIYF.

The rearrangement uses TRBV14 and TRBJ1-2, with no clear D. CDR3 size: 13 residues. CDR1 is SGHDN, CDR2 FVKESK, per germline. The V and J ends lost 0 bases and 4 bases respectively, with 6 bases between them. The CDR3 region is CASSQDRAYGYTF. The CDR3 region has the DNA TGTGCCAGCAGCCAAGATAGGGCCTATGGCTACACCTTC. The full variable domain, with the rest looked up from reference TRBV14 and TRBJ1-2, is EAGVTQFPSHSVIEKGQTVTLRCDPISGHDNLYWYRRVMGKEIKFLLHFVKESKQDESGMPNNRFLAERTGGTYSTLKVQPAELEDSGVYFCASSQDRAYGYTFGSGTRLTVV.

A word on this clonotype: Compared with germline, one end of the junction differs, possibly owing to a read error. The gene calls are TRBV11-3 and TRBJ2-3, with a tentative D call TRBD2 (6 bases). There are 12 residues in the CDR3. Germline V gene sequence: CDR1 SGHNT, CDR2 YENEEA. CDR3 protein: CASRLAVDMQYF. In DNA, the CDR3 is TGTGCCAGCAGATTAGCGGTGGATATGCAGTATTTT.